This T cell receptor (gamma chain) was identified in a study of gamma-delta chains in newborns, infants, children. About the research overall: Microbial exposure reportedly drives polyclonal innate γδ T cell expansion after birth.

This clone was seen a handful of times. The identical CDR3 is also encoded by other nucleotide sequences in the sample. TCRdb re-called the reads using CATT. This sample has under 700 gamma-chain clones, with about 41% found just once. The V gene's germline CDR1 is GITISATS and CDR2 ISYDGTV (reference sequence). The CDR3 is 17 amino acids. The ends lost 2 bases at V and 3 bases at J; junction bases unmatched: 4. The chain is built from TRGV9 and TRGJP. The J gene, not given by TCRdb, was assigned here from a germline match of the nucleotide sequence. The receptor comes from a child who was a newborn, infant or young child, either healthy, febrile or measles-vaccinated (not recorded which). Specimen: blood. In DNA, the CDR3 is TGTGCCTTGTGGGAGGCCCCGCAAGAGTTGGGCAAAAAAATCAAGGTATTT. Its translation is CALWEAPQELGKKIKVF.